This TCR beta chain is drawn from a study of CD8 T cells in ankylosing spondylitis. In its sample, this clonotype was seen many times. This CDR3 comprises 11 residues. The V gene's germline CDR1 is SQVTM and CDR2 ANQGSEA. Trimming removed 3 bases at V and 5 bases at J, with 4 bases between. Libraries of TCR beta came from quantitative 5'-RACE with molecular barcodes. Via MiXCR, TCRdb re-called the 5' RACE reads, giving one row per CDR3 protein. The table shows some 200,000 distinct CDR3 sequences, with around a quarter occurring only once. The rearrangement joins TRBV29-1 to TRBJ2-2; unclear D gene. This TCR derives from a male donor with ankylosing spondylitis or in good health (not recorded which). Sequencing input: blood, either unsorted or a sorted T cell fraction (not recorded which). DNA of the CDR3: TGCAGCGTTGAGGGAACCGGGGAGCTGTTTTTT. It encodes CSVEGTGELFF.